The clone carrying this T cell receptor (beta chain) was picked up one time. Germline V gene lookup returns CDR1 SGHAT and CDR2 FQNNGV. The CDR3 is 19 amino acids. V lost 6 bases, J lost 2 bases, and 16 bases stayed unmatched. These data originate in a study of CDR3 diversity in severe acne. MiXCR was run by TCRdb on the PCR reads, yielding one entry per CDR3 protein. The sample has more than 85,000 distinct CDR3 sequences; about 52% are singletons. This TCR was sampled from a male donor in good health, serving as a control. The specimen sequenced was blood. This chain joins TRBV11-2 and TRBJ1-6, with 7 bases lining up with TRBD1. The CDR3 spells CASSQRRLAGGAYNSPLHF. Here the CDR3 DNA reads TGTGCCAGCAGTCAAAGGAGGTTGGCAGGGGGAGCCTATAATTCACCCCTCCACTTT.